The 17 T cell receptor beta chains presented below share a single source sample, sequenced in a study of T cells after yellow fever vaccination. TCRdb re-called the 5' RACE reads with MiXCR, one entry per CDR3 protein. The top ten clones hold almost 40% of a sample with about 130,000 distinct CDR3 sequences, approximately 9% of them seen once. Sequenced material: CD8+ T cells sorted from PBMCs, taken on the day of the yellow fever booster vaccination. The origin of the receptors is a man aged 18 to 35 who received the YFV17D yellow fever vaccine.

There are many counts of this clonotype. The chain couples TRBV9 to TRBJ1-2; D might be TRBD1 (5 bases). Germline CDR1 SGDLS, CDR2 YYNGEE. This CDR3 has 15 residues. The germline V and J ends were trimmed by 0 bases and 2 bases, with 11 bases remaining between them. The CDR3 DNA sequence: TGTGCCAGCAGCGTAGCTACGGCAGGGAACTATGGCTACACCTTC. Translated: CASSVATAGNYGYTF.

In this sample, this clonotype turned up a few times. The chain links TRBV12-3 or TRBV12-4 to TRBJ2-7; D remains unclear. The length of the CDR3 is 13 residues. V was pared by 3 bases and J by 2 bases, with 8 bases between. The CDR3 bases are TGTGCCAGCAGTTTGGGCTACACCTACGAGCAGTACGTC. Translating it yields CASSLGYTYEQYV.

This rearrangement joins TRBV4-3 to TRBJ1-5; D call uncertain. Germline CDR1 LGHNA, CDR2 YSLEER. V was trimmed by 0 bases and J by 1 base, leaving 7 bases between them. There are 15 residues in the CDR3. For the CDR3, the DNA is TGCGCCAGCAGCCAAGATGGGCAGAGCAATCAGCCCCAGCATTTT. As protein: CASSQDGQSNQPQHF.

The table lists this clonotype with a few counts. The chain employs TRBV7-9 and TRBJ2-7; D is uncertain. This CDR3 is 13 amino acids long. Germline assignment: CDR1 SEHNR and CDR2 FQNEAQ (reference sequence). Between the trimmed V and J ends, which lost 5 bases and 3 bases, there was a span of 11 bases. CDR3 sequence (DNA): TGTGCCAGCAGCCCGGGTGATTTCTACGAGCAGTACTTC. Its protein product is CASSPGDFYEQYF.

The V and J genes are TRBV3-1 and TRBJ1-5, with D possibly being TRBD1 (5 bases). This CDR3 is built from 14 residues. Deletions cut 1 base from V and 9 bases from J, with 13 bases between. Looked up from germline, CDR1 is LGHDT and CDR2 is YNNKEL (reference sequence). CDR3: CASSQGDHGWPQHF. For the CDR3, the DNA is TGTGCCAGCAGCCAAGGGGACCACGGCTGGCCCCAGCATTTT.

This chain uses TRBV7-6 with TRBJ2-1, with 10 bases fitting TRBD2. V was pared by 5 bases and J by 6 bases, with 13 bases of the junction left unmatched. CDR1 SGHVS and CDR2 FNYEAQ come from the germline V gene. This CDR3 is built from 17 residues. In DNA, the CDR3 is TGTGCCAGCAGCCCCATATTGAGCGGGGGGGCATTCAATGAGCAGTTCTTC. Amino acids: CASSPILSGGAFNEQFF.

In its sample, this clonotype was seen a few times. This rearrangement joins TRBV6-6 to TRBJ1-5; D unclear. This CDR3 contains 15 residues. Germline assignment: CDR1 MNHNY and CDR2 SVGAGI (reference sequence). Trimming shortened V by 6 bases and J by 2 bases, and 14 bases separated the two germline ends. CDR3 sequence: CASSPPESGNQPQHF. CDR3 DNA sequence: TGTGCCAGCAGCCCCCCTGAAAGCGGCAATCAGCCCCAGCATTTT.

The chain is built from TRBV7-8 and TRBJ2-7; 7 nucleotides line up with TRBD1. With V trimmed by 8 bases and J by 2 bases, 0 bases remained unmatched. The CDR3 is made up of 11 amino acids. Germline lookup yields CDR1 SGHVS and CDR2 FQNEAQ. Here the CDR3 DNA reads TGTGCCAGCGGGACAGCCTACGAGCAGTACGTC. This encodes CASGTAYEQYV.

The chain recombines TRBV9 with TRBJ2-1; 8 bases line up with TRBD2. CDR3 length equals 17 residues. J gave up 0 bases and V 3 bases, and 8 bases lay outside the gene matches. Germline-derived CDR1 and CDR2 are SGDLS and YYNGEE. CDR3 protein: CASSEARGAPSYNEQFF. In DNA form, the CDR3 reads TGTGCCAGCAGCGAGGCGCGGGGGGCCCCCTCCTACAATGAGCAGTTCTTC.

The chain uses TRBV29-1 and TRBJ2-1; maybe TRBD2 (6 bases). The CDR3 covers 12 residues. V lost 8 bases, J lost 12 bases, and 20 bases lay in between. CDR1 SQVTM and CDR2 ANQGSEA come from the germline V gene. The CDR3 reads CSTRKEGVRQFF. CDR3 bases: TGCAGCACTCGCAAGGAGGGAGTGAGGCAGTTCTTC.

This clonotype has only a few counts. This chain links TRBV4-1 with TRBJ2-2; D not resolved. Germline lookup yields CDR1 MGHRA and CDR2 YSYEKL. The CDR3 covers 14 residues. Trimming pared 1 base from V and 4 bases from J, leaving 7 bases between. CDR3 sequence reads: CASSQGDPTGELFF. CDR3 bases: TGCGCCAGCAGCCAAGGCGACCCCACCGGGGAGCTGTTTTTT.

This clonotype occurred a few times. The gene calls are TRBV6-2 or TRBV6-3 and TRBJ2-7, with D uncertain. The CDR3 totals 11 residues. Germline V gene sequence: CDR1 MNHEY, CDR2 SVGEGT. V was cut by 2 bases and J by 6 bases, with 5 bases left in between. Here the CDR3 DNA reads TGTGCCAGCAGTTACAACGGCGAGCAGTACGTC. Its translation: CASSYNGEQYV.

The rearrangement joins TRBV7-8 to TRBJ2-3; perhaps TRBD1 as D (5 bases). V dropped 3 bases and J dropped 2 bases, with 15 bases sitting between them. Germline CDR1 reads SGHVS; CDR2 reads FQNEAQ. The CDR3 loop spans 16 amino acids. This chain's CDR3 is CASSFAAGSLTDTQYF. In nucleotides, the CDR3 is TGTGCCAGCAGCTTCGCCGCAGGGTCTCTCACAGATACGCAGTATTTT.

The rearrangement joins TRBV4-1 to TRBJ2-1; no reliable D call. The ends were cut back, 0 bases at V and 5 bases at J, with 5 bases in the middle. The CDR3 length is 13 residues. From germline, CDR1 is MGHRA and CDR2 YSYEKL. The CDR3, as DNA: TGCGCCAGCAGCCAAGAAGGCAACAATGAGCAGTTCTTC. Amino acids: CASSQEGNNEQFF.

This clonotype was detected only a few times. V is TRBV7-9 and J is TRBJ2-6, with D unresolved. CDR3 size: 13 residues. V was clipped by 5 bases and J by 2 bases, with 4 bases between them. The germline V gene encodes CDR1 SEHNR and CDR2 FQNEAQ (reference sequence). The CDR3 DNA is TGTGCCAGCAGCCCAACTGGGGCCAACGTCCTGACTTTC. It yields the protein CASSPTGANVLTF. The full variable domain, in which reference TRBV7-9 and TRBJ2-6 provide the parts outside the CDR3, is DTGVSQNPRHKITKRGQNVTFRCDPISEHNRLYWYRQTLGQGPEFLTYFQNEAQLEKSRLLSDRFSAERPKGSFSTLEIQRTEQGDSAMYLCASSPTGANVLTFGAGSRLTVL.

This clonotype was picked up many times. The CDR3 bases are TGCAGTGCTAGAGATTACGGCAGGGACTATGGCTACACCTTC. Translation gives CSARDYGRDYGYTF. The chain joins TRBV20-1 to TRBJ1-2; a weak D match, TRBD1 (5 bases). CDR1 DFQATT and CDR2 SNEGSKA come from the germline V gene (reference sequence). The CDR3 covers 14 residues. V was trimmed by 0 bases and J by 3 bases, leaving 11 bases between them.

In its sample, this clonotype was seen many times. This rearrangement joins TRBV27 to TRBJ1-2; possible D gene TRBD1, 5 bases. The CDR3 has 13 residues. Germline lookup yields CDR1 MNHEY and CDR2 SMNVEV (reference sequence). Trimming left V 3 bases short and J 7 bases short, with 12 bases between. As DNA, the CDR3 is TGTGCCAGCAGTTTTGGGGGGTTGAGTGGCTACACCTTC. It encodes CASSFGGLSGYTF.